These T cell receptor beta chains were read from a single sample in a study of Graves' ophthalmopathy and Graves' hyperthyroidism. TCRdb independently ran MiXCR on the multiplex PCR reads; one entry per CDR3 protein. The table shows 650,000 to 900,000 distinct CDR3 sequences, with roughly 40% occurring only once. The material sequenced was peripheral blood. The receptors were gathered from an adult man with Graves' ophthalmopathy. The CDR3 runs from the conserved cysteine through the conserved F or W. Each record gives: clone size, J gene, D gene, V gene, CDR3 protein, CDR3 DNA. The D gene is left open where the match is weak. Only some rows state a clone size, as once, few, many or a class for expanded clones.

size: many
J: TRBJ2-7
D: NA
V: TRBV7-2
CDR3: CASSFFREHREQYF
DNA: TGTGCCAGCAGCTTTTTTCGGGAGCATCGCGAGCAGTACTTC

size: few
J: TRBJ2-5
D: TRBD2
V: TRBV25-1
CDR3: CARRAGGPETQYF
DNA: TGTGCCAGAAGAGCGGGAGGGCCGGAGACCCAGTACTTC

size: NA
J: TRBJ2-7
D: TRBD2
V: TRBV9
CDR3: CASSENEREYSYEQYF
DNA: TGTGCCAGCAGCGAAAACGAGCGGGAGTACTCCTACGAGCAGTACTTC

size: many
J: TRBJ2-5
D: NA
V: TRBV6-5
CDR3: CASSYGGEETQYF
DNA: TGTGCCAGCAGTTACGGAGGGGAAGAGACCCAGTACTTC

size: NA
J: TRBJ2-7
D: TRBD1
V: TRBV2
CDR3: CASSERTGVSEQYF
DNA: TGTGCCAGCAGTGAAAGGACAGGGGTTAGTGAGCAGTACTTC

size: few
J: TRBJ1-1
D: NA
V: TRBV2
CDR3: CASTPEYTEAFF
DNA: TGTGCCAGCACCCCAGAGTACACTGAAGCTTTCTTT

size: NA
J: TRBJ1-3
D: NA
V: TRBV7-9
CDR3: CASSSLTGSGYSGNTIYF
DNA: TGTGCCAGCAGCTCCTTGACAGGTTCGGGCTACTCTGGAAACACCATATATTTT

size: NA
J: TRBJ2-7
D: NA
V: TRBV14
CDR3: CASSPEQYF
DNA: TGTGCCAGCTCACCAGAGCAGTACTTC

size: NA
J: TRBJ1-1
D: NA
V: TRBV2
CDR3: CASSLRTDTNTEAFF
DNA: TGTGCCAGCAGTTTACGGACAGACACGAACACTGAAGCTTTCTTT

size: many
J: TRBJ2-5
D: NA
V: TRBV2
CDR3: CASKLGQTQYF
DNA: TGTGCCAGCAAACTGGGACAGACCCAGTACTTC

size: many
J: TRBJ1-5
D: TRBD1
V: TRBV24-1
CDR3: CASRDRGGNQPQHF
DNA: TGTGCCAGCAGGGACAGGGGCGGCAATCAGCCCCAGCATTTT

size: NA
J: TRBJ2-7
D: TRBD1
V: TRBV2
CDR3: CASRQDRGYEQYF
DNA: TGTGCCAGCAGACAAGACAGGGGCTACGAGCAGTACTTC

size: many
J: TRBJ1-2
D: NA
V: TRBV7-9
CDR3: CASSRIAFRVNPGYTF
DNA: TGTGCCAGCAGTCGAATAGCATTCAGGGTTAATCCTGGCTACACCTTC

size: NA
J: TRBJ1-4
D: NA
V: TRBV5-1
CDR3: CASSSGSYATNEKLFF
DNA: TGCGCCAGCAGTTCCGGGAGTTATGCAACTAATGAAAAACTGTTTTTT

size: NA
J: TRBJ1-1
D: NA
V: TRBV7-9
CDR3: CASSSRRDNTEAFF
DNA: TGTGCCAGCAGCTCGAGAAGGGACAACACTGAAGCTTTCTTT

size: many
J: TRBJ1-5
D: TRBD1
V: TRBV2
CDR3: CASILDRGDQPQHF
DNA: TGTGCCAGCATCCTGGACAGGGGGGATCAGCCCCAGCATTTT

size: many
J: TRBJ2-5
D: NA
V: TRBV20-1
CDR3: CSARDVTDLQETQYF
DNA: TGCAGTGCTAGAGATGTGACAGATCTCCAAGAGACCCAGTACTTC

size: NA
J: TRBJ1-2
D: NA
V: TRBV29-1
CDR3: CSVARSGGYTF
DNA: TGCAGCGTTGCCAGGTCCGGCGGCTACACCTTC

size: NA
J: TRBJ2-5
D: NA
V: TRBV20-1
CDR3: CSARDHGWEETQCF
DNA: TGCAGTGCTAGAGATCACGGTTGGGAAGAGACCCAGTGCTTC

size: NA
J: TRBJ1-1
D: NA
V: TRBV7-2
CDR3: CASSPREGGGTEAFF
DNA: TGTGCCAGCAGCCCCAGGGAAGGGGGAGGTACTGAAGCTTTCTTT

size: NA
J: TRBJ2-6
D: NA
V: TRBV7-9
CDR3: CASSSVGGSGANVLTF
DNA: TGTGCCAGCAGCTCCGTGGGGGGCTCTGGGGCCAACGTCCTGACTTTC

size: once
J: TRBJ1-5
D: NA
V: TRBV25-1
CDR3: CASSLGVGDQPQHF
DNA: TGTGCCAGCAGTTTGGGAGTTGGAGATCAGCCCCAGCATTTT

size: many
J: TRBJ1-5
D: NA
V: TRBV10-2
CDR3: CASSEEAGKSNQPQHF
DNA: TGCGCCAGCAGTGAGGAGGCAGGGAAAAGCAATCAGCCCCAGCATTTT

size: NA
J: TRBJ2-5
D: TRBD1
V: TRBV29-1
CDR3: CSVVPDRGQAETQYF
DNA: TGCAGCGTTGTGCCGGACAGGGGTCAGGCAGAGACCCAGTACTTC

size: many
J: TRBJ1-3
D: NA
V: TRBV20-1
CDR3: CSVHSGNTIYF
DNA: TGCAGTGTCCACTCTGGAAACACCATATATTTT

size: many
J: TRBJ1-2
D: NA
V: TRBV5-6
CDR3: CASSSFGRAIYGYTF
DNA: TGTGCCAGCAGCTCCTTCGGTAGGGCGATCTATGGCTACACCTTC